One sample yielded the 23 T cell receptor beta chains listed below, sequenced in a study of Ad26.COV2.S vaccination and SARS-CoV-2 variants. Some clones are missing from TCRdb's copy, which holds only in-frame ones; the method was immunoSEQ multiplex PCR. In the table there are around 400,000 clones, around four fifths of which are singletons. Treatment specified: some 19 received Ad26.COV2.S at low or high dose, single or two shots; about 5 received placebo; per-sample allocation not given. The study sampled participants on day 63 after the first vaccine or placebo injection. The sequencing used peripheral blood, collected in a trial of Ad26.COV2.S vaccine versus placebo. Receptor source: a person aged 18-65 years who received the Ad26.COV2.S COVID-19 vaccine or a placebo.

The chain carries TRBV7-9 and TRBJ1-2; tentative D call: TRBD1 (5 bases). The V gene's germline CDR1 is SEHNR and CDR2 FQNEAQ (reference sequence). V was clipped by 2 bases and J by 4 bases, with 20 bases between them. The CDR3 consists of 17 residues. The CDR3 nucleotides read TGTGCCAGCAGCTTAACCCCGGCAGGGACTTTTGTCTATGGCTACACCTTC. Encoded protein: CASSLTPAGTFVYGYTF.

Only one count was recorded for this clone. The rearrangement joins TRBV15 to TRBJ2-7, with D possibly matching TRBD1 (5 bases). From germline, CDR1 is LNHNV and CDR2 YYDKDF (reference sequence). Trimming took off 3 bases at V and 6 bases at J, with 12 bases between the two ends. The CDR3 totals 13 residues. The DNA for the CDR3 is TGTGCCACCAGCAGCGTCAGGGTCGGCGAGCAGTACTTC. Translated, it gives CATSSVRVGEQYF.

The CDR3, as DNA: TGTGCCAGCAGCTTCCGGACAGGGAATTCGTCACCCCTCCACTTT. Amino acids: CASSFRTGNSSPLHF. The chain employs TRBV7-2 and TRBJ1-6; 8 positions agree with TRBD1. Germline-derived CDR1 and CDR2 are SGHTA and FQGNSA. Unmatched junction bases numbered 8, after V lost 3 bases and J lost 10 bases. The CDR3 contains 15 residues. The whole variable domain, filled in from reference TRBV7-2 and TRBJ1-6, reads GAGVSQSPSNKVTEKGKDVELRCDPISGHTALYWYRQSLGQGLEFLIYFQGNSAPDKSGLPSDRFSAERTGGSVSTLTIQRTQQEDSAVYLCASSFRTGNSSPLHFGNGTRLTVT.

The CDR3 loop is CASSLMDRVNYEQYF. The CDR3 nucleotides read TGTGCCAGCAGCCTCATGGACAGGGTCAACTACGAGCAGTACTTC. This chain links TRBV7-2 with TRBJ2-7, with 8 bases aligning to TRBD1. This CDR3 is built from 15 residues. Germline trimming cut 5 bases from V and 3 bases from J; bases unmatched to any gene: 9. CDR1 is SGHTA and CDR2 is FQGNSA in the germline V gene.

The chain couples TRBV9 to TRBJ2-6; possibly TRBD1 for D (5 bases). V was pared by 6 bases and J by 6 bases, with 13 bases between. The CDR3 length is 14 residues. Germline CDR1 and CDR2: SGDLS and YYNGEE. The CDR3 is CASTTVAMANVLTF. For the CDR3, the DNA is TGTGCCAGCACGACAGTTGCAATGGCCAACGTCCTGACTTTC.

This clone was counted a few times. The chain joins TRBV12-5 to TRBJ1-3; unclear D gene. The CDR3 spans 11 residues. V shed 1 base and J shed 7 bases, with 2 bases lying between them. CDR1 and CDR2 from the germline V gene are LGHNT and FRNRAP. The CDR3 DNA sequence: TGTGCTAGTGGTTTGGACAACACCATATATTTT. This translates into CASGLDNTIYF. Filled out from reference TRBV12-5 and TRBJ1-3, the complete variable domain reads DARVTQTPRHKVTEMGQEVTMRCQPILGHNTVFWYRQTMMQGLELLAYFRNRAPLDDSGMPKDRFSAEMPDATLATLKIQPSEPRDSAVYFCASGLDNTIYFGEGSWLTVV.

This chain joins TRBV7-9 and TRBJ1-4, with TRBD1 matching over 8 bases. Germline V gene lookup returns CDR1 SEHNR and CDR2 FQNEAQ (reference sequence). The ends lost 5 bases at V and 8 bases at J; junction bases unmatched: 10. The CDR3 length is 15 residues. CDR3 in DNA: TGTGCCAGCAGCCTGACCAGGGGGCGACTAGAAAAACTGTTTTTT. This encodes CASSLTRGRLEKLFF.

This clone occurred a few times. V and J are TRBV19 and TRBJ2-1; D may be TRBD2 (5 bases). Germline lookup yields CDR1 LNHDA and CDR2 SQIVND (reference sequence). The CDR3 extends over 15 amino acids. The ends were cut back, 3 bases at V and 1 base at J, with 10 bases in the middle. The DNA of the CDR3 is TGTGCCAGTAGTATCGGGGTCCCTTCCTACAATGAGCAGTTCTTC. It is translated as CASSIGVPSYNEQFF.

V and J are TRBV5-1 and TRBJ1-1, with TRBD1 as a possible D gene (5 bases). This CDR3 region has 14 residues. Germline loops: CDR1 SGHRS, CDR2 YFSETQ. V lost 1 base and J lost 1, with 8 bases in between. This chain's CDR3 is CASSLLGANTEAFF. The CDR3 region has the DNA TGCGCCAGCAGCTTGCTCGGGGCGAACACTGAAGCTTTCTTT.

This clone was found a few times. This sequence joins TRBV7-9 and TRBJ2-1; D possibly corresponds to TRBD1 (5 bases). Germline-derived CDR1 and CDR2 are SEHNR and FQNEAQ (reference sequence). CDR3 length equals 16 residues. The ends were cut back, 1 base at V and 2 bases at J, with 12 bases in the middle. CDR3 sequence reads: CASSLGGSIPYNEQFF. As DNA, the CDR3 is TGTGCCAGCAGCTTAGGGGGCTCCATCCCCTACAATGAGCAGTTCTTC.

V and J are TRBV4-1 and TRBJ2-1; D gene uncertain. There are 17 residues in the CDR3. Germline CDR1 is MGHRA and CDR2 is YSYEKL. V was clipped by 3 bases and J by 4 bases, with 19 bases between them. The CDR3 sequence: CASSQSLLPNLYNEQFF. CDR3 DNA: TGCGCCAGCAGCCAGAGTCTCCTACCCAACCTATACAATGAGCAGTTCTTC.

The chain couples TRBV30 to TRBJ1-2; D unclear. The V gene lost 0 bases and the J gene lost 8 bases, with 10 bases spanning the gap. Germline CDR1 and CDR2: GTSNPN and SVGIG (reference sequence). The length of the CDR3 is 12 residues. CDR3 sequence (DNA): TGTGCCTGGAGTGTAGCCAGGAGCGGCTACACCTTC. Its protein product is CAWSVARSGYTF.

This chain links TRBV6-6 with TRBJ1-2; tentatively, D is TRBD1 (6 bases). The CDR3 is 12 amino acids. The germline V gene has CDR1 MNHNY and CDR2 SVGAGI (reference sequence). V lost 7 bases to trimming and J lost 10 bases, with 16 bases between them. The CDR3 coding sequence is TGTGCCAGCACCGATAGGGGGGTTGACTACACCTTC. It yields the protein CASTDRGVDYTF.

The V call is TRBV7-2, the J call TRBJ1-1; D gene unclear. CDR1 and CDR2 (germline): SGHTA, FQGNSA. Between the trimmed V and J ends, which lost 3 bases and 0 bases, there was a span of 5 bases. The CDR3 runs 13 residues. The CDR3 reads CASSFLVNTEAFF. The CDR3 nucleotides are TGTGCCAGCAGCTTTCTCGTGAACACTGAAGCTTTCTTT.

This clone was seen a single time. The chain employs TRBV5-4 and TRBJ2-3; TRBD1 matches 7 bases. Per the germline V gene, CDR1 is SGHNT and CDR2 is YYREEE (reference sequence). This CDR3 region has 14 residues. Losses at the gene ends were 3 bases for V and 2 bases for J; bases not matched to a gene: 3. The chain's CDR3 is CASSWTGNTDTQYF. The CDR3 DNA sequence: TGTGCCAGCAGCTGGACAGGAAACACAGATACGCAGTATTTT.

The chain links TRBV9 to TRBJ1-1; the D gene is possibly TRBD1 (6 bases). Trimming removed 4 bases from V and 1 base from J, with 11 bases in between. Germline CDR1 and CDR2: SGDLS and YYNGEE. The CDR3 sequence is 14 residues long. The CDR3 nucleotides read TGTGCCAGCAGCCCCACAGGGTCGAACACTGAAGCTTTCTTT. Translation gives CASSPTGSNTEAFF.

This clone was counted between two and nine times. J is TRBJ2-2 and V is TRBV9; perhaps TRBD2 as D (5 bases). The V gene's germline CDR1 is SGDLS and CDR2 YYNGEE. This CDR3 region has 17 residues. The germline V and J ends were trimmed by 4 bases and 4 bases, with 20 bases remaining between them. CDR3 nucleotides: TGTGCCAGCAGCCCCTCGCTGAGCGGCTATACCACCGGGGAGCTGTTTTTT. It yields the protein CASSPSLSGYTTGELFF.

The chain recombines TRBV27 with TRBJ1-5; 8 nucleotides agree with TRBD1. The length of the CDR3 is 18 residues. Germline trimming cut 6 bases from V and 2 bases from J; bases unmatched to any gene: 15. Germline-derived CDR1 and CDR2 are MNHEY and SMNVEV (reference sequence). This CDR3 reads CASSLFRDRGVGNQPQHF. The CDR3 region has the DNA TGTGCCAGCAGCCTCTTTCGAGACAGGGGAGTAGGCAATCAGCCCCAGCATTTT.

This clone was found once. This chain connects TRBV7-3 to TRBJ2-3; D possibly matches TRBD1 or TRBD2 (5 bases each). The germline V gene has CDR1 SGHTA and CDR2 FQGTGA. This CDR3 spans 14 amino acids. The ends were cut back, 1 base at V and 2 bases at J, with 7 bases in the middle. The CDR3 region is CASSLRGITDTQYF. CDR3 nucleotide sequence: TGTGCCAGCAGCTTAAGGGGGATCACAGATACGCAGTATTTT.

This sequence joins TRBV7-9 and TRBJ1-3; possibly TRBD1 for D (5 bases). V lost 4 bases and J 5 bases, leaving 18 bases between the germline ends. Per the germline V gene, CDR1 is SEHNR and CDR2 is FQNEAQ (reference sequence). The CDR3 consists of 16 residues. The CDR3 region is CASSSRSGGRRNTIYF. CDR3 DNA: TGTGCCAGCAGCTCACGCTCTGGGGGAAGGAGAAACACCATATATTTT.

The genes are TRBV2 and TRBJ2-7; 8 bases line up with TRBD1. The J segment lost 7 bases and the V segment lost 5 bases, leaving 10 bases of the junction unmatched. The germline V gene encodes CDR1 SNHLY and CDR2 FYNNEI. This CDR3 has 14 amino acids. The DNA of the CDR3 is TGTGCCAGCAGTCCACGGACAGGGTCGGGGGAGCAGTACTTC. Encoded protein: CASSPRTGSGEQYF.

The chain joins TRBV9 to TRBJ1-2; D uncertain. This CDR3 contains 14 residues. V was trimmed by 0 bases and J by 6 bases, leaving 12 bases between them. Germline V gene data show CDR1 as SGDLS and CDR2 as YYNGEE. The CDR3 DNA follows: TGTGCCAGCAGCGTAGTCCCCGGGGTAGATGGCTACACCTTC. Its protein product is CASSVVPGVDGYTF.

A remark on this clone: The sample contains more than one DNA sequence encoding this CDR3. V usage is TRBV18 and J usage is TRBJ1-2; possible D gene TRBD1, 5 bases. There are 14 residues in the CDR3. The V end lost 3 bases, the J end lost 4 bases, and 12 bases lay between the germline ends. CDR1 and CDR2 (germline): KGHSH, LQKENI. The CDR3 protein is CASSPGKGAYGYTF. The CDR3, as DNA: TGTGCCAGCTCACCGGGCAAAGGGGCCTATGGCTACACCTTC.